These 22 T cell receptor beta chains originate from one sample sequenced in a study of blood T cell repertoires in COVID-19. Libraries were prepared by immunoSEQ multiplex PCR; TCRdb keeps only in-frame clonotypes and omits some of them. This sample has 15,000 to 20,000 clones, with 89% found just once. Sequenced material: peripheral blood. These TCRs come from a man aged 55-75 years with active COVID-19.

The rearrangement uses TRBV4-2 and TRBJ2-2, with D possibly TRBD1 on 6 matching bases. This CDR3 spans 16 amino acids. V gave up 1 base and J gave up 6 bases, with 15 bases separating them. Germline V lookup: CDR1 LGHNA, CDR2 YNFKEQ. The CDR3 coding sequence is TGTGCCAGCAGCCAAGTTCGCCAGGGGAGTGCCGGGGAGCTGTTTTTT. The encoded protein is CASSQVRQGSAGELFF.

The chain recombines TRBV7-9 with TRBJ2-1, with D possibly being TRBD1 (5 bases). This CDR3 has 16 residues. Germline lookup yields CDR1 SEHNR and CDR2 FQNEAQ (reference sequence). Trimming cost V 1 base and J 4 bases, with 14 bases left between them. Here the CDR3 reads CASSLGQGIGYNEQFF. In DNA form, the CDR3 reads TGTGCCAGCAGCTTAGGTCAGGGAATTGGGTACAATGAGCAGTTCTTC.

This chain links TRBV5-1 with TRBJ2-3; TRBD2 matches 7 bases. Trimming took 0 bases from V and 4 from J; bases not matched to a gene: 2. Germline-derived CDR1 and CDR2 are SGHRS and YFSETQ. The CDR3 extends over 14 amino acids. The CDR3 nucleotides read TGCGCCAGCAGCTTGGAGAGCGGGGCAGATACGCAGTATTTT. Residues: CASSLESGADTQYF. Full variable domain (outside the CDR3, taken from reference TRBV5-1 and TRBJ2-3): KAGVTQTPRYLIKTRGQQVTLSCSPISGHRSVSWYQQTPGQGLQFLFEYFSETQRNKGNFPGRFSGRQFSNSRSEMNVSTLELGDSALYLCASSLESGADTQYFGPGTRLTVL.

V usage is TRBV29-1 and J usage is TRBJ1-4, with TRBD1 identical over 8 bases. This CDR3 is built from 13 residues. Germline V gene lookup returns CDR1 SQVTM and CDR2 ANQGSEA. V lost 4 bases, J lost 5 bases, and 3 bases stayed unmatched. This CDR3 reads CSVAGGLNEKLFF. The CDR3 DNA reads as TGCAGCGTTGCAGGGGGCCTGAATGAAAAACTGTTTTTT.

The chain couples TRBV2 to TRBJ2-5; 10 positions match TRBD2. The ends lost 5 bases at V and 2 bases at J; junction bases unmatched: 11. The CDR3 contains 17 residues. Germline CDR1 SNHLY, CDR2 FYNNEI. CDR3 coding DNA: TGTGCCAGCAGTCGCGTCCCCCTAGCGGGAGATCAAGAGACCCAGTACTTC. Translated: CASSRVPLAGDQETQYF.

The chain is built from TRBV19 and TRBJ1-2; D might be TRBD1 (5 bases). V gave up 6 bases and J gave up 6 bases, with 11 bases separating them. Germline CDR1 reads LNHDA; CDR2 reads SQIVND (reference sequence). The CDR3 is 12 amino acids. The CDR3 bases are TGTGCCAGTAGGCAGGGTATCGATGGCTACACCTTC. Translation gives CASRQGIDGYTF. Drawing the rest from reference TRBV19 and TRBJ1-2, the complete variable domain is DGGITQSPKYLFRKEGQNVTLSCEQNLNHDAMYWYRQDPGQGLRLIYYSQIVNDFQKGDIAEGYSVSREKKESFPLTVTSAQKNPTAFYLCASRQGIDGYTFGSGTRLTVV.

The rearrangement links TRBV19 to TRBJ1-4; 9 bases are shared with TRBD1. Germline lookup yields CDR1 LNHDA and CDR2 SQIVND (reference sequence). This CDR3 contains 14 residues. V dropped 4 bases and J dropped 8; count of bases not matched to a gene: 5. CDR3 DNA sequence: TGTGCCAGTAGTAGTACAGGGGGCGCGGAAAAACTGTTTTTT. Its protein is CASSSTGGAEKLFF.

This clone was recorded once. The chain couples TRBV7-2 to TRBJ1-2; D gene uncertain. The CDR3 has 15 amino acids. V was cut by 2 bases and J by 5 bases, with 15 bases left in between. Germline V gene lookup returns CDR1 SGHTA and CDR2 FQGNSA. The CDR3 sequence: CASSLYMSRQYGYTF. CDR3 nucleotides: TGTGCCAGCAGCTTATATATGTCAAGACAATATGGCTACACCTTC. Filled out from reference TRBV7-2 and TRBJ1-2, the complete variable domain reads GAGVSQSPSNKVTEKGKDVELRCDPISGHTALYWYRQSLGQGLEFLIYFQGNSAPDKSGLPSDRFSAERTGGSVSTLTIQRTQQEDSAVYLCASSLYMSRQYGYTFGSGTRLTVV.

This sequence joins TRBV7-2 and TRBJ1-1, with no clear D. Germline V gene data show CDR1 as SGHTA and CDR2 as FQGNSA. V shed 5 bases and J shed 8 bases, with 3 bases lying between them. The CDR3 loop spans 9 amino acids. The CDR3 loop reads CASSREAFF. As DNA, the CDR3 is TGTGCCAGCAGCCGGGAAGCTTTCTTT. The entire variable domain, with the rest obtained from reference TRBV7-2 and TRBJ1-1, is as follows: GAGVSQSPSNKVTEKGKDVELRCDPISGHTALYWYRQSLGQGLEFLIYFQGNSAPDKSGLPSDRFSAERTGGSVSTLTIQRTQQEDSAVYLCASSREAFFGQGTRLTVV.

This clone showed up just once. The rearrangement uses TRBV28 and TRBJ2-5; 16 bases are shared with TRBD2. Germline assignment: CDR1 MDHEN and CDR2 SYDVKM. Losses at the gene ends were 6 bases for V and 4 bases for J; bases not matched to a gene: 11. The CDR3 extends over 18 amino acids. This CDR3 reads CASSPIGTSGGAGETQYF. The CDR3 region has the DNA TGTGCCAGCAGCCCTATAGGGACTAGCGGGGGGGCCGGAGAGACCCAGTACTTC.

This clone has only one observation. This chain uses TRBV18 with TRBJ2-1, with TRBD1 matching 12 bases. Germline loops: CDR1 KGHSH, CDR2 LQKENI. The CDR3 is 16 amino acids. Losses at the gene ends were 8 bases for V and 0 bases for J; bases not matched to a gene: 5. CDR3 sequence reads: CASTGTGGASYNEQFF. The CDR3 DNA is TGTGCCAGCACGGGGACAGGGGGCGCCTCCTACAATGAGCAGTTCTTC.

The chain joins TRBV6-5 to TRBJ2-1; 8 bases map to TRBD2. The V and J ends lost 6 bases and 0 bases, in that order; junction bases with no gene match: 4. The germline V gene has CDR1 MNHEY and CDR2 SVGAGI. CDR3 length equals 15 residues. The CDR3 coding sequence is TGTGCCAGCAGGGACGGGACTAGCTCCTACAATGAGCAGTTCTTC. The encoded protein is CASRDGTSSYNEQFF.

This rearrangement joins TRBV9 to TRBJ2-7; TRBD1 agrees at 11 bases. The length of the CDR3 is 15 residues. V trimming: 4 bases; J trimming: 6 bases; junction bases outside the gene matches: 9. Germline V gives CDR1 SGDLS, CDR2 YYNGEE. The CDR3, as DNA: TGTGCCAGCAGCCCCTCCGGACAGGGGGCACGCGAGCAGTACTTC. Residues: CASSPSGQGAREQYF.

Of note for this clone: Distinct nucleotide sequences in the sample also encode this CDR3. CDR3 DNA: TGTGCCAGCAGTTTAAAGGGGGCCACTGAAGCTTTCTTT. Protein: CASSLKGATEAFF. The chain couples TRBV27 to TRBJ1-1; 7 bases map to TRBD1. The trim removed 2 bases at V and 4 bases at J, leaving 1 base unmatched. This CDR3 contains 13 residues. Germline V lookup: CDR1 MNHEY, CDR2 SMNVEV (reference sequence).

The CDR3 sequence: CATSDTGLTTSTDTQYF. The DNA for the CDR3 is TGTGCCACCAGTGACACCGGACTAACTACTAGCACAGATACGCAGTATTTT. The chain combines TRBV24-1 with TRBJ2-3; possibly TRBD2 for D (6 bases). CDR3 length equals 17 residues. Trimming stripped 4 bases from V and 0 bases from J, with 16 bases between. Germline V gene data show CDR1 as KGHDR and CDR2 as SFDVKD.

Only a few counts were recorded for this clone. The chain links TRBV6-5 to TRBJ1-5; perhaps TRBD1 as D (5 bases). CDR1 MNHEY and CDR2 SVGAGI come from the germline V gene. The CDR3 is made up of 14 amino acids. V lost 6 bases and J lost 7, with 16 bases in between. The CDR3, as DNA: TGTGCCAGCAGGCGAGACCAGGGTGACCAGCCCCAGCATTTT. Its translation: CASRRDQGDQPQHF.

The CDR3 is CASIPTRGQAYGYTF. CDR3 sequence (DNA): TGTGCCAGTATTCCCACGAGAGGACAGGCCTATGGCTACACCTTC. This chain links TRBV19 with TRBJ1-2; 7 nucleotides line up with TRBD1. V was pared by 7 bases and J by 4 bases, with 12 bases of the junction left unmatched. Germline V gene lookup returns CDR1 LNHDA and CDR2 SQIVND (reference sequence). This CDR3 contains 15 residues.

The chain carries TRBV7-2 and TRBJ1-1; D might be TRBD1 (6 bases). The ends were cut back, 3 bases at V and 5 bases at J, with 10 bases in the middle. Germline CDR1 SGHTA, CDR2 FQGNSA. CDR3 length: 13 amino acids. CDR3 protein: CASSLRTDTEAFF. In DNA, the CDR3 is TGTGCCAGCAGCTTGAGGACAGATACTGAAGCTTTCTTT. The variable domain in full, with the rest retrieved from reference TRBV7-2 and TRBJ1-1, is GAGVSQSPSNKVTEKGKDVELRCDPISGHTALYWYRQSLGQGLEFLIYFQGNSAPDKSGLPSDRFSAERTGGSVSTLTIQRTQQEDSAVYLCASSLRTDTEAFFGQGTRLTVV.

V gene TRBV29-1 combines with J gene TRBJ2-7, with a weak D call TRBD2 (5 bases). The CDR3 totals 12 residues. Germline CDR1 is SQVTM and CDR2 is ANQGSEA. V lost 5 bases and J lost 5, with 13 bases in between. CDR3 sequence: CSVFEGPHEQYF. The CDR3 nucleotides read TGCAGCGTTTTCGAGGGTCCGCACGAGCAGTACTTC.

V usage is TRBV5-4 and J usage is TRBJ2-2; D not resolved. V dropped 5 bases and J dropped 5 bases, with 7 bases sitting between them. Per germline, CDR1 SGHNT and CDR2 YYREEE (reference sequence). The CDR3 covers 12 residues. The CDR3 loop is CASRVQTGELFF. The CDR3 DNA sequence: TGTGCCAGCAGGGTACAGACCGGGGAGCTGTTTTTT.

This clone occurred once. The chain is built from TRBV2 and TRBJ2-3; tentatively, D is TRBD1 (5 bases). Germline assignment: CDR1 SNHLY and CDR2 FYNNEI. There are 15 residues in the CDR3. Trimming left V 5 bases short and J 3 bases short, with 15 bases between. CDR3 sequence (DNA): TGTGCCAGCAGTAGAGACAGTACCGAGACAGATACGCAGTATTTT. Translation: CASSRDSTETDTQYF.

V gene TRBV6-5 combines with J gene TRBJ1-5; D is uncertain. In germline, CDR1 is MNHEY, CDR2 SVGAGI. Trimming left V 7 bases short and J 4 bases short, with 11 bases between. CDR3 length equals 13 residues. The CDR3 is CASKGEVNQPQHF. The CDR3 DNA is TGTGCCAGCAAGGGAGAGGTAAATCAGCCCCAGCATTTT.